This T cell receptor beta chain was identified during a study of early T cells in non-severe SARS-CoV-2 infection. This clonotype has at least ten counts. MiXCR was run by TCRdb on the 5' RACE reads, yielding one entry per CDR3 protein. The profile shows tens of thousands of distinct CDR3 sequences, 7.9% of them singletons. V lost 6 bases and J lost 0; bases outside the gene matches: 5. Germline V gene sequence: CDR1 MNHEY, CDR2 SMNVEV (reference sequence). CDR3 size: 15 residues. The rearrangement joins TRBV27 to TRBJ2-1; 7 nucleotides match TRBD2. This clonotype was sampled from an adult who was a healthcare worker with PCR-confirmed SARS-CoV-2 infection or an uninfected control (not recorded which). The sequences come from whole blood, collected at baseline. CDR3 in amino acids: CASSISGDSYNEQFF. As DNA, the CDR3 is TGTGCCAGCAGCATAAGCGGGGACTCCTACAATGAGCAGTTCTTC.